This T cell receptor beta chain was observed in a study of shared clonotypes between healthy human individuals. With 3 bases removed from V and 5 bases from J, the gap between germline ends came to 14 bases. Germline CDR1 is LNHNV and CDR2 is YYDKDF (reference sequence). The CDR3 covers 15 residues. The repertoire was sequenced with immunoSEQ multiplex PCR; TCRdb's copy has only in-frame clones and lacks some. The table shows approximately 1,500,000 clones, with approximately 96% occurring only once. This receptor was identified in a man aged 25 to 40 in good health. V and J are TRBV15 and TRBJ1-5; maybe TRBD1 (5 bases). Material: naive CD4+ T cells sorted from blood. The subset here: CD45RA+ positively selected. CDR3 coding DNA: TGTGCCACCAGCAGGAACCGGGACGGCGATCAGCCCCAGCATTTT. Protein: CATSRNRDGDQPQHF.